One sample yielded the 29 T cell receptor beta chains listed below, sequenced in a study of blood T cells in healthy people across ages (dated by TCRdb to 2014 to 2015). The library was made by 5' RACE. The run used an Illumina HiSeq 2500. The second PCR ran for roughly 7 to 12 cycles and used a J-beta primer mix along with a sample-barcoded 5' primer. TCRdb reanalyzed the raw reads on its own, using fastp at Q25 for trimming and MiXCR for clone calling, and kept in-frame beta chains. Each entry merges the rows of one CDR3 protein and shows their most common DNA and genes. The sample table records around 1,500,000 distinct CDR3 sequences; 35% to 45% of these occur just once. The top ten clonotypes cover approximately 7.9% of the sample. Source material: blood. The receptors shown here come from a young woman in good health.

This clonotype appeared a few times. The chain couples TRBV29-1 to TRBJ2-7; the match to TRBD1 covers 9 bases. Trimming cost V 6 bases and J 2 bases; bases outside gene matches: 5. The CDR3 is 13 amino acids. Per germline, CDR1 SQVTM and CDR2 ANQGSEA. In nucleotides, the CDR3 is TGCAGCGTCCGGGACAGGGCTCCCTACGAGCAGTACTTC. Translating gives CSVRDRAPYEQYF.

The CDR3 protein is CASSFNQGTPGGNGYTF. In DNA form, the CDR3 reads TGTGCCAGCAGTTTCAATCAAGGGACACCAGGGGGTAATGGCTACACCTTC. The chain couples TRBV12-3 or TRBV12-4 to TRBJ1-2; 7 bases match TRBD1. The CDR3 loop spans 17 amino acids. Trimming removed 3 bases from V and 6 bases from J; junction bases left unmatched: 16.

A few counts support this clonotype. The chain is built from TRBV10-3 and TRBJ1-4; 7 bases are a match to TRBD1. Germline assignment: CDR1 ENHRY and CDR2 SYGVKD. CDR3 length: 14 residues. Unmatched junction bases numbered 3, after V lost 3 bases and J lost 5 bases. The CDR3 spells CAISEAGGNEKLFF. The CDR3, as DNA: TGTGCCATCAGTGAAGCAGGGGGGAATGAAAAACTGTTTTTT.

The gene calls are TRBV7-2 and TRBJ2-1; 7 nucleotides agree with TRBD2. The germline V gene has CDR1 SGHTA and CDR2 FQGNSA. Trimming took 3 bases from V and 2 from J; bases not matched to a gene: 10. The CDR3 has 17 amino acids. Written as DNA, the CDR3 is TGTGCCAGCAGCTTTCAGTCGGGGGGTCCCCCCTACAATGAGCAGTTCTTC. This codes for CASSFQSGGPPYNEQFF.

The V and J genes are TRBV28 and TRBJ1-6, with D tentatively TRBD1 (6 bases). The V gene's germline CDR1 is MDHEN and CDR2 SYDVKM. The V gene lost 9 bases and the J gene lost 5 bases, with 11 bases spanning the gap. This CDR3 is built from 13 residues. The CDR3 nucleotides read TGTGCCAGTAAACAGGGTAATAATTCACCCCTCCACTTT. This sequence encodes CASKQGNNSPLHF.

The CDR3 reads CASSPQGRGATEAFF. In nucleotides, the CDR3 is TGTGCCAGCAGCCCGCAGGGGAGGGGGGCCACTGAAGCTTTCTTT. The rearrangement links TRBV7-9 to TRBJ1-1, with a possible D match to TRBD1 (6 bases). The CDR3 is made up of 15 amino acids. Trimming left V 5 bases short and J 4 bases short, with 17 bases between. The germline V gene encodes CDR1 SEHNR and CDR2 FQNEAQ (reference sequence).

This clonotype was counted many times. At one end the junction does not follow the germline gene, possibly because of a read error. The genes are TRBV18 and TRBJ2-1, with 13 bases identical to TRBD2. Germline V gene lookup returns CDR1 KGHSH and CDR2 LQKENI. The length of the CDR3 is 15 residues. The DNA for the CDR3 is TGCGCCAGCAGCCCCGGGACTAGCGGGAAAAATGAGCAGTTCTTC. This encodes CASSPGTSGKNEQFF.

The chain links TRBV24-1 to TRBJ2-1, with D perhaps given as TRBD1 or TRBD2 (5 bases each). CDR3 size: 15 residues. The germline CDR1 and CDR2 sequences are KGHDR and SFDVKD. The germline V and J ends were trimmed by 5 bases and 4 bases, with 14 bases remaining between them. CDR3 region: CATSGTGTAYNEQFF. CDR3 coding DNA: TGTGCCACCAGTGGAACCGGGACCGCTTACAATGAGCAGTTCTTC.

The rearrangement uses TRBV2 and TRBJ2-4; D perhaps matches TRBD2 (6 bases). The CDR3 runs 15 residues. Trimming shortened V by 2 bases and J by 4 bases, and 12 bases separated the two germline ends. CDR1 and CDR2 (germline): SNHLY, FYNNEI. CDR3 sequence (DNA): TGTGCCAGCAGTGAACCACCGGGACTTAAAAACATTCAGTACTTC. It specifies CASSEPPGLKNIQYF. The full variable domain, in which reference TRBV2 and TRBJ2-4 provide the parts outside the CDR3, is EPEVTQTPSHQVTQMGQEVILRCVPISNHLYFYWYRQILGQKVEFLVSFYNNEISEKSEIFDDQFSVERPDGSNFTLKIRSTKLEDSAMYFCASSEPPGLKNIQYFGAGTRLSVL.

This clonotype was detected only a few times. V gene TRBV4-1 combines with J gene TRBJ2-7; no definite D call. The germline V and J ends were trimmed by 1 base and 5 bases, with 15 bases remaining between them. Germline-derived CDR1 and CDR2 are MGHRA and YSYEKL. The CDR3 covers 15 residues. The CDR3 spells CASSQGYPTPDEQYF. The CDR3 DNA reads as TGCGCCAGCAGCCAAGGTTACCCCACACCAGACGAGCAGTACTTC.

This chain's CDR3 is CSAREGLAYNEQFF. CDR3 nucleotides: TGCAGTGCTAGAGAAGGACTAGCGTACAATGAGCAGTTCTTC. The chain combines TRBV20-1 with TRBJ2-1; 9 bases are a match to TRBD2. The J segment lost 4 bases and the V segment lost 0 bases, leaving 1 base of the junction unmatched. The CDR3 runs to 14 residues. Per the germline V gene, CDR1 is DFQATT and CDR2 is SNEGSKA (reference sequence).

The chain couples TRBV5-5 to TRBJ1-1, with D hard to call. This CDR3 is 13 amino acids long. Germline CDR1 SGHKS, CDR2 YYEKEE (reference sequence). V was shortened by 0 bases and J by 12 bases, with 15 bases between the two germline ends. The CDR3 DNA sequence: TGTGCCAGCAGCTTGGGGCCCCAAGGGAAACCTTTCTTT. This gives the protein CASSLGPQGKPFF.

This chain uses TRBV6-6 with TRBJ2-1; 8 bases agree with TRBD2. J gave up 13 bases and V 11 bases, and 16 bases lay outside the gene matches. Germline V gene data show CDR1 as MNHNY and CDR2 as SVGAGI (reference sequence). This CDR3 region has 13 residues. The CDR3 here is CARNPAGEETQFF. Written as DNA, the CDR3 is TGTGCCCGCAATCCAGCGGGAGAGGAGACCCAGTTCTTC.

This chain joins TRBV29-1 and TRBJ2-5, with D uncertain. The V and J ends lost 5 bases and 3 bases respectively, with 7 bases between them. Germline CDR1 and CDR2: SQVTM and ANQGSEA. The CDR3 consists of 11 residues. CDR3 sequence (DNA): TGCAGCGTTCGGACCGAAGAGACCCAGTACTTC. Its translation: CSVRTEETQYF.

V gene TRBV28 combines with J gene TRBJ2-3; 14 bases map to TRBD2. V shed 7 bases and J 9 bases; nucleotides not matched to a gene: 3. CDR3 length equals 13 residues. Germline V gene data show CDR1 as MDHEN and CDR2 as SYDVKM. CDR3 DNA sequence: TGTGCCAGCACCGGGACTAGCGGGGGAACGCAGTATTTT. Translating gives CASTGTSGGTQYF.

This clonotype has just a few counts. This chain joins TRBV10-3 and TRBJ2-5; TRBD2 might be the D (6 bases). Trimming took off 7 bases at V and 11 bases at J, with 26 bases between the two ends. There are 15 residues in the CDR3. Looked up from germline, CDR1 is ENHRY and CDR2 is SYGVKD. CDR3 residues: CAITDSGSSYNEQYF. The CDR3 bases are TGTGCCATCACTGATAGCGGAAGCTCCTACAATGAGCAGTACTTC.

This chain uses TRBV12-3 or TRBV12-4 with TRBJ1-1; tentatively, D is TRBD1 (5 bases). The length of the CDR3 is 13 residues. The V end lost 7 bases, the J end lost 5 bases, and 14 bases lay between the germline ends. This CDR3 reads CASNFWGGTEAFF. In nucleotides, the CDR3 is TGTGCCAGCAACTTTTGGGGGGGGACTGAAGCTTTCTTT.

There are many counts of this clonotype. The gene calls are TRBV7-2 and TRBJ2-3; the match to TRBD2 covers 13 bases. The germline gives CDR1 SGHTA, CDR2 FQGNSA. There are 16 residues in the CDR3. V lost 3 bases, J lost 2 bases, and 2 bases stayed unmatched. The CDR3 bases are TGTGCCAGCAGCTTCGGACTAGCGGGGGTCACAGATACGCAGTATTTT. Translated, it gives CASSFGLAGVTDTQYF.

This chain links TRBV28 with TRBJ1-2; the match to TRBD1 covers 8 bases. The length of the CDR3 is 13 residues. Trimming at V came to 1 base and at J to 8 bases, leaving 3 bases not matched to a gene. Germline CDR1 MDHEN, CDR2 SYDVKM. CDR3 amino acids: CASSLLDREGYTF. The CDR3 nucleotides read TGTGCCAGCAGTTTATTGGACAGGGAAGGCTACACCTTC.

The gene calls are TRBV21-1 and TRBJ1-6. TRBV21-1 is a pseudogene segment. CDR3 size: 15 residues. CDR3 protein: CASSKVGEVGSPLHF. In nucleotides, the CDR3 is TGTGCCAGCAGCAAAGTGGGGGAGGTTGGTTCACCCCTCCACTTT.

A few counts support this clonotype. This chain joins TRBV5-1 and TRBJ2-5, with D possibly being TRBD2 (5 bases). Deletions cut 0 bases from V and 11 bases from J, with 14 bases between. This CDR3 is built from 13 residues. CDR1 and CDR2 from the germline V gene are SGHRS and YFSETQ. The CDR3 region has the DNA TGCGCCAGCAGCTTGGAGGCTAGCTTTGAGCAGTACTTC. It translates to CASSLEASFEQYF.

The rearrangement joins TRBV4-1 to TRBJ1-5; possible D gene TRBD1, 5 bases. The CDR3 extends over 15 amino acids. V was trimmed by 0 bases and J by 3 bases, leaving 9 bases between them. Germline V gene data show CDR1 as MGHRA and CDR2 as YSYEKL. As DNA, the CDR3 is TGCGCCAGCAGCCAAGAGGGACCGATCAATCAGCCCCAGCATTTT. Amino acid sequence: CASSQEGPINQPQHF.

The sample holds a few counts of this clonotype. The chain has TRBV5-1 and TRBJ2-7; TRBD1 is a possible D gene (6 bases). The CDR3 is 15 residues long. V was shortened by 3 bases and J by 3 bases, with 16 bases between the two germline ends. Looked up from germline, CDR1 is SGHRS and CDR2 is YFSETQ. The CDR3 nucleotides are TGCGCCAGCAGCTATGGACAGTCAACCGGCTACGAGCAGTACTTC. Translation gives CASSYGQSTGYEQYF.

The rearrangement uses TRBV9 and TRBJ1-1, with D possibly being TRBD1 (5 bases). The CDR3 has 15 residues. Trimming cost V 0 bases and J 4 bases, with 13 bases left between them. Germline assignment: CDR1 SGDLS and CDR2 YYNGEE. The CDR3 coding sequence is TGTGCCAGCAGCGTAGCTTACACGGGGGGCACTGAAGCTTTCTTT. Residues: CASSVAYTGGTEAFF.

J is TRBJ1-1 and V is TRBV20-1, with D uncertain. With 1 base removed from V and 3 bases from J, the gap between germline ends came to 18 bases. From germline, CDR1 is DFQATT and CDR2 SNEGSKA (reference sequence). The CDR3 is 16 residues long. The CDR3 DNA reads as TGCAGTGCTAGAGGGCCCCTCTGGCCGAGATACACTGAAGCTTTCTTT. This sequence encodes CSARGPLWPRYTEAFF.

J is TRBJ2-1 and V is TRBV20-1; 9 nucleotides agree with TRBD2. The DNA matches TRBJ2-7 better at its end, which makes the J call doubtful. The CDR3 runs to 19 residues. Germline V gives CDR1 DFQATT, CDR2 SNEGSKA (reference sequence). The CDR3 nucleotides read TGCAGTGCCAGACGGAGGGTCGAGCGGGAGGCATACTCCTACAATGAGCAGTACTTC. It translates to CSARRRVEREAYSYNEQYF.

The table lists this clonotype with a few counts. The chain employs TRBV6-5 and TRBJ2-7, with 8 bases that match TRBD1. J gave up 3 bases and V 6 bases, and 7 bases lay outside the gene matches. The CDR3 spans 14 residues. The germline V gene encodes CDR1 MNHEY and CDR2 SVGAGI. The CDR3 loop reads CASRTGGQGYEQYF. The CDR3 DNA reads TGTGCCAGCAGAACCGGCGGACAGGGCTACGAGCAGTACTTC.

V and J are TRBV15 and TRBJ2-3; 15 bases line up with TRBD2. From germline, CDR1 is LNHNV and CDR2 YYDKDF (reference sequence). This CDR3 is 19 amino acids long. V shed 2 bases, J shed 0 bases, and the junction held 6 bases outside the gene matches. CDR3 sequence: CATSRKGLAGGLSTDTQYF. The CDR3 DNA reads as TGTGCCACCAGCAGAAAGGGACTAGCGGGAGGCCTAAGCACAGATACGCAGTATTTT.

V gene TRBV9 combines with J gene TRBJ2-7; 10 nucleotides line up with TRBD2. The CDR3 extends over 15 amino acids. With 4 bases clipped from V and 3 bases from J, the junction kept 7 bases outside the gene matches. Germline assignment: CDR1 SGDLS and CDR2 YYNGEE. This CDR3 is CASSLRASGGYEQYF. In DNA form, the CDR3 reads TGTGCCAGCAGCCTAAGAGCTAGCGGGGGCTACGAGCAGTACTTC.